A single sample is the source of the 13 T cell receptor beta chains below, sequenced in a study of cytomegalovirus exposure and HLA in healthy donors. PCR amplification relied on 60 Vbeta primers (plus 13 Jbeta primers). Clones were read by immunoSEQ multiplex PCR, and TCRdb kept only the in-frame ones, dropping some. In the table there are over 100,000 clones, roughly 9.6% of which are singletons. Material: PBMCs. Every receptor here comes from a woman in her thirties or forties in good health and CMV-seropositive.

There are a few counts of this clone. This chain links TRBV5-1 with TRBJ2-3; D may be TRBD1 (6 bases). Germline lookup yields CDR1 SGHRS and CDR2 YFSETQ. V lost 5 bases and J 6 bases, leaving 16 bases between the germline ends. The CDR3 is made up of 14 amino acids. The CDR3 spells CASRSDGTIDTQYF. The CDR3 DNA sequence: TGCGCCAGCAGATCTGACGGGACAATTGATACGCAGTATTTT.

The rearrangement links TRBV5-1 to TRBJ1-2; TRBD1 matches at 9 bases. The germline CDR1 and CDR2 sequences are SGHRS and YFSETQ. The CDR3 length is 20 residues. After removal of 1 base from V and 1 base from J, the junction contained 17 bases not matched to a gene. The DNA for the CDR3 is TGCGCCAGCAGCTTGCTTCAGGGGAACAGGGGGCAATCCGGTAACTATGGCTACACCTTC. Amino acids: CASSLLQGNRGQSGNYGYTF.

The chain uses TRBV2 and TRBJ1-1; the match to TRBD1 covers 11 bases. CDR1 SNHLY and CDR2 FYNNEI come from the germline V gene. The CDR3 is made up of 15 amino acids. J was trimmed by 1 base and V by 7 bases; bases with no gene match: 5. CDR3 coding DNA: TGTGCCAGCAAAGGACAGGGGGCGCAGAACACTGAAGCTTTCTTT. Its protein product is CASKGQGAQNTEAFF.

This clone was picked up a small number of times. The chain employs TRBV18 and TRBJ1-4; D is uncertain. The CDR3 runs to 14 residues. Germline values: CDR1 KGHSH, CDR2 LQKENI. Trimming pared 2 bases from V and 7 bases from J, leaving 11 bases between. CDR3 protein: CASSPSGPSEKLFF. CDR3 DNA: TGTGCCAGCTCACCATCCGGCCCTAGTGAAAAACTGTTTTTT.

There are a few counts of this clone. The V and J genes are TRBV2 and TRBJ1-1, with 9 bases fitting TRBD1. J was trimmed by 3 bases and V by 6 bases; bases with no gene match: 2. This CDR3 contains 13 residues. Germline CDR1 SNHLY, CDR2 FYNNEI. In DNA, the CDR3 is TGTGCCAGCAGGGGACAGGGTGACACTGAAGCTTTCTTT. It translates to CASRGQGDTEAFF.

This clone was detected only a few times. The chain recombines TRBV11-2 with TRBJ1-1; D not certain. The V and J ends lost 5 bases and 6 bases respectively, with 16 bases between them. The V gene's germline CDR1 is SGHAT and CDR2 FQNNGV. The CDR3 is 14 residues long. The CDR3 DNA reads as TGTGCCAGCAGCACTACGCAAGGGAGGTCTGAAGCTTTCTTT. The encoded protein is CASSTTQGRSEAFF.

The chain combines TRBV2 with TRBJ2-6, with D unclear. V gave up 3 bases and J gave up 4 bases, with 7 bases separating them. Germline V CDR1 and CDR2: SNHLY, FYNNEI. The CDR3 length is 14 residues. CDR3 region: CASSDSTGANVLTF. In DNA, the CDR3 is TGTGCCAGCAGTGATAGTACGGGGGCCAACGTCCTGACTTTC.

This clone was counted a single time. The chain uses TRBV5-5 and TRBJ2-5, with 8 bases matching TRBD1. CDR3 size: 16 residues. V shed 1 base and J 4 bases; nucleotides not matched to a gene: 9. CDR1 is SGHKS and CDR2 is YYEKEE in the germline V gene (reference sequence). The CDR3 is CASSLTPPGGGETQYF. DNA for the CDR3: TGTGCCAGCAGCTTGACCCCGCCAGGGGGCGGAGAGACCCAGTACTTC.

This rearrangement joins TRBV6-1 to TRBJ2-7; TRBD1 agrees at 8 bases. This CDR3 is built from 15 residues. Trimming cost V 10 bases and J 5 bases; bases outside gene matches: 16. Per germline, CDR1 MNHNS and CDR2 SASEGT. The CDR3 DNA reads as TGTGCCATCATGAGACAGGGGAGCTATTTCGACGAGCAGTACTTC. Protein sequence: CAIMRQGSYFDEQYF.

CDR3 in amino acids: CASSFSAGGLTDTQYF. For the CDR3, the DNA is TGTGCCAGCAGCTTTTCGGCGGGGGGGCTCACAGATACGCAGTATTTT. The chain employs TRBV11-2 and TRBJ2-3; TRBD2 matches 9 bases. Trimming removed 3 bases from V and 2 bases from J; junction bases left unmatched: 6. The CDR3 covers 16 residues. Germline V gene sequence: CDR1 SGHAT, CDR2 FQNNGV.

This clone was seen only a few times. The rearrangement links TRBV27 to TRBJ1-1; a possible D gene is TRBD1 (5 bases). Trimming shortened V by 8 bases and J by 0 bases, and 25 bases separated the two germline ends. The CDR3 has 18 amino acids. The germline gives CDR1 MNHEY, CDR2 SMNVEV (reference sequence). The CDR3 bases are TGTGCCAGCTCCCCTACCCCCGCAATACAGGTCATGAACACTGAAGCTTTCTTT. This sequence encodes CASSPTPAIQVMNTEAFF.

This clone was seen a few times. This chain connects TRBV10-3 to TRBJ2-3, with TRBD2 matching over 8 bases. This CDR3 is 15 amino acids long. CDR1 is ENHRY and CDR2 is SYGVKD in the germline V gene. Germline trimming cut 5 bases from V and 5 bases from J; bases unmatched to any gene: 9. The CDR3 loop reads CAISRAGGNGDTQYF. The CDR3 DNA reads TGTGCCATCAGTCGTGCGGGGGGCAATGGAGATACGCAGTATTTT.

The sample holds a few counts of this clone. V is TRBV5-1 and J is TRBJ1-1; perhaps TRBD1 as D (5 bases). Trimming took 2 bases from V and 0 from J, leaving 14 bases between them. There are 16 residues in the CDR3. CDR1 and CDR2 from the germline V gene are SGHRS and YFSETQ. CDR3 residues: CASSFQFGGMNTEAFF. CDR3 bases: TGCGCCAGCAGCTTCCAGTTTGGGGGGATGAACACTGAAGCTTTCTTT.